The 20 T cell receptor beta chains in this list originate from one sample, sequenced in a study of tumor-infiltrating lymphocytes in primary liver carcinoma. Both blood RNA, taken from unsorted whole blood, and germline DNA were extracted. TCR beta cDNA came from about 0.45 ug total RNA, primed with a constant-region primer. Libraries covering TCR beta were generated through three nested multiplex PCR rounds (using a slightly modified ARM-PCR). PCR rounds one and two used TRBV1-TRBV30 forward primers with a C-beta reverse primer for 10 cycles each. Via MiXCR, TCRdb re-called the multiplex PCR reads, giving one row per CDR3 protein. The data show about 210,000 distinct CDR3 sequences, less than 70% seen once. Sequenced input: peripheral blood. Every receptor here comes from a woman aged 60 to 75 with primary liver carcinoma and hepatitis B virus infection.

The chain links TRBV30 to TRBJ2-1; D gene ambiguous. Germline V gene sequence: CDR1 GTSNPN, CDR2 SVGIG (reference sequence). The CDR3 is 13 residues long. Between the trimmed V and J ends, which lost 1 base and 3 bases, there was a span of 7 bases. CDR3 protein: CAWSDGVYNEQFF. In DNA form, the CDR3 reads TGTGCCTGGAGTGACGGCGTCTACAATGAGCAGTTCTTC. The variable domain in full, completed from reference TRBV30 and TRBJ2-1, reads SQTIHQWPATLVQPVGSPLSLECTVEGTSNPNLYWYRQAAGRGLQLLFYSVGIGQISSEVPQNLSASRPQDRQFILSSKKLLLSDSGFYLCAWSDGVYNEQFFGPGTRLTVL.

Sample share makes this clonotype large. The V gene is TRBV29-1, the J gene TRBJ2-5; TRBD1 agrees at 10 bases. Germline CDR1 SQVTM, CDR2 ANQGSEA. This CDR3 has 15 amino acids. The V gene end was trimmed by 1 base and the J gene end by 2 bases; junction bases not matched to a gene: 4. The DNA for the CDR3 is TGCAGCGTTGAAGGGGGGACAGGGGAACAAGAGACCCAGTACTTC. Encoded protein: CSVEGGTGEQETQYF. Full variable domain (outside the CDR3, taken from reference TRBV29-1 and TRBJ2-5): SAVISQKPSRDICQRGTSLTIQCQVDSQVTMMFWYRQQPGQSLTLIATANQGSEATYESGFVIDKFPISRPNLTFSTLTVSNMSPEDSSIYLCSVEGGTGEQETQYFGPGTRLLVL.

Of note for this clonotype: The germline gene is not matched at one end of the junction; a read error may be the cause. The chain recombines TRBV11-2 with TRBJ2-7; 10 bases line up with TRBD2. This CDR3 contains 16 residues. The germline V gene has CDR1 SGHAT and CDR2 FQNNGV. CDR3 sequence reads: CVSSLQTSGLVYEHYF. Written as DNA, the CDR3 is TGTGTCAGCAGCCTTCAGACTAGCGGGCTCGTCTACGAGCATTACTTC. Full variable domain (remainder filled in from reference TRBV11-2 and TRBJ2-7): EAGVAQSPRYKIIEKRQSVAFWCNPISGHATLYWYQQILGQGPKLLIQFQNNGVVDDSQLPKDRFSAERLKGVDSTLKIQPAKLEDSAVYLCVSSLQTSGLVYEHYFGPGTRLTVT.

Within the sample, this clonotype is medium-sized. The V and J genes are TRBV11-2 and TRBJ2-1, with 8 positions matching TRBD2. The CDR3 contains 15 residues. V lost 4 bases and J lost 5; bases outside the gene matches: 7. In germline, CDR1 is SGHAT, CDR2 FQNNGV. CDR3 loop: CASSWASGFNNEQFF. The CDR3 DNA reads as TGTGCCAGCAGCTGGGCTAGCGGGTTTAACAATGAGCAGTTCTTC.

With respect to this clonotype: Being one base from a much bigger clone, this may be a read error. V and J are TRBV7-8 and TRBJ2-2, with a tentative D call TRBD2 (6 bases). The CDR3 runs 16 residues. From germline, CDR1 is SGHVS and CDR2 FQNEAQ. The CDR3 here is CASNLGRGTNTGELFF. Written as DNA, the CDR3 is TGTGCCAGCAACTTAGGTCGGGGGACGAACACCGGGGAGCTGTTTTTT.

The table lists this clonotype with many counts. The rearrangement links TRBV6-5 to TRBJ2-2, with 7 bases fitting TRBD2. This CDR3 has 17 amino acids. Losses at the gene ends were 2 bases for V and 7 bases for J; bases not matched to a gene: 13. In germline, CDR1 is MNHEY, CDR2 SVGAGI. The CDR3 nucleotides read TGTGCCAGCAGTTACAGTGGGGGGGGAACGTTTAGCGGGGAGCTGTTTTTT. Translation: CASSYSGGGTFSGELFF.

The rearrangement uses TRBV20-1 and TRBJ1-1, with D unresolved. V dropped 0 bases and J dropped 1 base, with 12 bases sitting between them. This CDR3 has 15 amino acids. From germline, CDR1 is DFQATT and CDR2 SNEGSKA (reference sequence). Here the CDR3 DNA reads TGCAGTGCTAGAGATCCAGTCCAGACGAACACTGAAGCTTTCTTT. Protein: CSARDPVQTNTEAFF.

Concerning this clonotype: This could be a read error, since a much larger clone is one nucleotide away. This chain uses TRBV4-2 with TRBJ2-2; D is ambiguous. Trimming pared 3 bases from V and 6 bases from J, leaving 11 bases between. CDR1 is LGHNA and CDR2 is YNFKEQ in the germline V gene. This CDR3 is 14 amino acids long. The CDR3, as DNA: TGTGCCAGCAGCCACCCGAGCGATGCCGGGGAGCTGTTTTTT. Protein product: CASSHPSDAGELFF.

The chain has TRBV30 and TRBJ1-2; 8 bases are shared with TRBD1. J was trimmed by 9 bases and V by 4 bases; bases with no gene match: 7. Germline loops: CDR1 GTSNPN, CDR2 SVGIG (reference sequence). The CDR3 is made up of 12 amino acids. This CDR3 reads CAWTWDRLSYTF. The CDR3 nucleotides read TGTGCCTGGACCTGGGACAGGCTCAGCTACACCTTC.

Concerning this clonotype itself: It may be a read error: a sequence one base away is much more abundant. V and J are TRBV12-3 or TRBV12-4 and TRBJ1-4; D is possibly TRBD1 (6 bases). The CDR3 is 19 residues long. CDR3 nucleotide sequence: TGTGCCAGCAGTCCCCTACCAGGTCAAGAGGGGGGGAAAAATGAAATACTGTTTTTT. Protein: CASSPLPGQEGGKNEILFF.

The chain uses TRBV12-3 or TRBV12-4 and TRBJ1-3; D may be TRBD1 (5 bases). Trimming took 4 bases from V and 0 from J, leaving 13 bases between them. The CDR3 loop spans 16 amino acids. The CDR3 region is CASSSGTAFSGNTIYF. The CDR3 DNA reads TGTGCCAGCAGTTCAGGGACGGCGTTCTCTGGAAACACCATATATTTT.

This chain connects TRBV11-2 to TRBJ2-3; 8 positions agree with TRBD2. J lost 11 bases, V lost 5 bases, and 18 bases had no gene match. The CDR3 totals 16 residues. Germline-derived CDR1 and CDR2 are SGHAT and FQNNGV. The CDR3 DNA sequence: TGTGCCAGCAGCCCGACTGGATTAGCGGGGAGGCTATGGCAGTATTTT. Protein sequence: CASSPTGLAGRLWQYF. Looking up the rest from reference TRBV11-2 and TRBJ2-3 gives the full variable domain: EAGVAQSPRYKIIEKRQSVAFWCNPISGHATLYWYQQILGQGPKLLIQFQNNGVVDDSQLPKDRFSAERLKGVDSTLKIQPAKLEDSAVYLCASSPTGLAGRLWQYFGPGTRLTVL.

The genes are TRBV7-8 and TRBJ2-7; D is ambiguous. This CDR3 comprises 14 residues. V lost 7 bases to trimming and J lost 4 bases, with 17 bases between them. Germline CDR1 SGHVS, CDR2 FQNEAQ. The CDR3 loop is CASNLDIQRYEQYF. The CDR3 nucleotides are TGTGCCAGCAATCTCGACATACAACGGTACGAGCAGTACTTC.

This clonotype was observed many times. The chain joins TRBV6-2 or TRBV6-3 to TRBJ2-5, with 8 bases matching TRBD2. Germline V gene lookup returns CDR1 MNHEY and CDR2 SVGEGT. CDR3 length: 13 residues. V shed 5 bases and J 5 bases; nucleotides not matched to a gene: 4. CDR3 sequence: CASSKREWETQYF. As DNA, the CDR3 is TGTGCCAGCAGTAAGCGGGAGTGGGAGACCCAGTACTTC.

The rearrangement joins TRBV5-1 to TRBJ1-1; D possibly corresponds to TRBD1 (6 bases). The V end was cut by 4 bases, the J end by 1 base, with 14 bases between. The V gene's germline CDR1 is SGHRS and CDR2 YFSETQ. This CDR3 region has 15 residues. The chain's CDR3 is CASSATGLRNTEAFF. The DNA for the CDR3 is TGCGCCAGCAGCGCAACAGGGTTGCGGAACACTGAAGCTTTCTTT.

In this sample, this clonotype turned up once. No conserved phenylalanine or tryptophan ends this CDR3, so it is likely a read error. The rearrangement uses TRBV4-2 and TRBJ1-1; no reliable D call. CDR3 size: 14 residues. From germline, CDR1 is LGHNA and CDR2 YNFKEQ. Here the CDR3 DNA reads TGTGCCAGCAACCAAGAGGAGGGAGAGAGAGAAGCTTTCTTA. As protein: CASNQEEGEREAFL.

A remark on this clonotype: One end of the junction varies from germline; a read error may be responsible. The J gene is TRBJ2-1, the V gene TRBV5-4; D is unclear. The CDR3 has 12 amino acids. In germline, CDR1 is SGHNT, CDR2 YYREEE (reference sequence). The CDR3 DNA is TGTGCCTGCAGCCGATATGGGTATGAGCAGTTCTTC. Protein sequence: CACSRYGYEQFF.

On this clonotype itself: One end of the junction does not line up with germline, which may come from a read error. The chain recombines TRBV10-2 with TRBJ2-4; a weak D match, TRBD1 (6 bases). This CDR3 comprises 14 residues. In germline, CDR1 is WSHSY, CDR2 SAAADI. CDR3: CASSEPRAWDIQYF. As DNA, the CDR3 is TGCGCCAGCAGTGAGCCAAGGGCATGGGACATCCAGTACTTC.

With respect to this clonotype: A junction end diverges from the germline sequence, so it may reflect a read error. The chain uses TRBV4-2 and TRBJ2-6; D possibly uses TRBD1 or TRBD2 (5 bases each). Looked up from germline, CDR1 is LGHNA and CDR2 is YNFKEQ. The CDR3 is 20 residues long. The CDR3 reads CASNPSRAALGVSGANVLAF. The CDR3 bases are TGTGCCAGCAACCCCTCCCGAGCGGCCTTAGGCGTCTCTGGGGCCAACGTCCTGGCTTTC.

This clonotype was detected many times. The rearrangement joins TRBV6-5 to TRBJ2-7; 7 nucleotides agree with TRBD1. Germline CDR1 MNHEY, CDR2 SVGAGI. Trimming cost V 3 bases and J 0 bases; bases outside gene matches: 11. The CDR3 totals 17 residues. The CDR3 DNA is TGTGCCAGCAGTTATTCCGCCCCGGGACAGAGCTCCTACGAGCAGTACTTC. This gives the protein CASSYSAPGQSSYEQYF.